This TCR beta chain was recovered during a study of blood T cell repertoires in COVID-19. Germline CDR1 SGHNT, CDR2 YYREEE (reference sequence). This CDR3 spans 14 amino acids. Trimming stripped 2 bases from V and 7 bases from J, with 15 bases between. TCRdb's copy holds only in-frame clones and misses some; the assay was immunoSEQ multiplex PCR. The sample has 160,000 or so clones, roughly 87% seen once. Input material: PBMCs or T cells enriched from blood (not recorded which). This receptor was obtained from a human donor with acute COVID-19. The donor label of this sample is uncertain. The chain combines TRBV5-4 with TRBJ1-2; a possible D gene is TRBD1 (5 bases). For the CDR3, the DNA is TGTGCCAGCAGCTTCGACCAGGGTACTGCTGGCTACACCTTC. Translation gives CASSFDQGTAGYTF.